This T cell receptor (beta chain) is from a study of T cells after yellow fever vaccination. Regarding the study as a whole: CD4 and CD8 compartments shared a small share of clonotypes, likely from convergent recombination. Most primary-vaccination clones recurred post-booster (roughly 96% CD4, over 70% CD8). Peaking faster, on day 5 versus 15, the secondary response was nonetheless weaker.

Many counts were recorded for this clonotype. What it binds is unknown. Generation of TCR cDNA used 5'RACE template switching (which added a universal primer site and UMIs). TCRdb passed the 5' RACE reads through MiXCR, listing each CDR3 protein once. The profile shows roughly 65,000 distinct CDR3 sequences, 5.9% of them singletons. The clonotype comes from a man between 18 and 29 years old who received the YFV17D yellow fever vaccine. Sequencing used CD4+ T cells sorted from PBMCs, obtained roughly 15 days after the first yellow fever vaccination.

This CDR3 is CASSPSVLMNTEAFF. DNA for the CDR3: TGCGCCAGCAGCCCCTCCGTCCTAATGAACACTGAAGCTTTCTTT. The genes are TRBV5-1 and TRBJ1-1; D not certain. Trimming left V 4 bases short and J 0 bases short, with 13 bases between. Germline CDR1 and CDR2: SGHRS and YFSETQ. The CDR3 is 15 amino acids.